Listed below are T cell receptor beta chains from one sample, sequenced in a study of blood T cell repertoires in COVID-19. The repertoire was sequenced with immunoSEQ multiplex PCR; TCRdb's copy has only in-frame clones and lacks some. This table holds some 350,000 clones, over 80% found once. The sequencing sample was made of PBMCs or T cells enriched from blood (not recorded which). The receptor set was obtained from a man aged 25 to 40 who had recovered from COVID-19. The CDR3 runs from the conserved cysteine through the conserved F or W. D genes are given only for firm matches. Size tells how often a clone was seen (once, few, many) or the class of an expanded clone, and some rows leave it out.

v_call	clone_size	d_call	cdr3_length	j_call	cdr3_nt	cdr3_aa
TRBV5-1	once	-	17	TRBJ1-6	TGCGCCAGCAGCTTGGAAGGATGGGGCGGCTATAATTCACCCCTCCACTTT	CASSLEGWGGYNSPLHF
TRBV27	-	TRBD1	15	TRBJ2-3	TGTGCCAGCAGTTTATCGGGACAGATGTTTGATACGCAGTATTTT	CASSLSGQMFDTQYF
TRBV15	-	-	14	TRBJ1-4	TGTGCCACCAGCAGAGAGCAGAATAATGAAAAACTGTTTTTT	CATSREQNNEKLFF
TRBV5-5	-	TRBD1	15	TRBJ1-2	TGTGCCAGCAGCTTGGCAGGGACAGGGCCCTATGGCTACACCTTC	CASSLAGTGPYGYTF
TRBV5-5	once	TRBD2	17	TRBJ2-3	TGTGCCAGCAGCGCTCGGACTAGCGGGGGGCGCACAGATACGCAGTATTTT	CASSARTSGGRTDTQYF
TRBV6-5	-	TRBD2	14	TRBJ2-1	TGTGCCAGCATTGTGGGGACTAGCAGAAATGAGCAGTTCTTC	CASIVGTSRNEQFF
TRBV5-4	-	TRBD1	15	TRBJ1-6	TGTGCCAGCAGCGCCGGACAGGGTTATAATTCACCCCTCCACTTT	CASSAGQGYNSPLHF
TRBV24-1	-	-	16	TRBJ1-4	TGTGCCACCAGTGATTCCGGGACTGCAACTAATGAAAAACTGTTTTTT	CATSDSGTATNEKLFF
TRBV28	-	TRBD1	14	TRBJ1-2	TGTGCCAGCAGTTCACTCAGGGGGCCAGGTGGCTACACCTTC	CASSSLRGPGGYTF
TRBV2	-	-	17	TRBJ2-6	TGTGCCAGCACCGATCCGGGACATAGCTCTGGGGCCAACGTCCTGACTTTC	CASTDPGHSSGANVLTF
TRBV18	-	-	16	TRBJ2-5	TGTGCCAGCTCAACCTCTTCCAGACAGTCCCAAGAGACCCAGTACTTC	CASSTSSRQSQETQYF
TRBV10-3	-	-	15	TRBJ2-3	TGTGCCATCAGTGAGGGTGTGGTAGGCACAGATACGCAGTATTTT	CAISEGVVGTDTQYF
TRBV5-4	-	-	12	TRBJ2-3	TGTGCCAGCAGTCTAGAGCCAGATACGCAGTATTTT	CASSLEPDTQYF
TRBV5-6	-	TRBD1	13	TRBJ2-7	TGTGCCAGCGAAGGACAGGGCGGCTACGAGCAGTACTTC	CASEGQGGYEQYF
TRBV5-1	-	TRBD1	14	TRBJ2-7	TGCGCCAGCAGCTCCGGACAGGGACGTGACGAGCAGTACTTC	CASSSGQGRDEQYF
TRBV9	-	-	14	TRBJ2-5	TGTGCCAGCAGCGCCCACCGGGAGAAAGAGACCCAGTACTTC	CASSAHREKETQYF
TRBV5-1	-	-	14	TRBJ2-7	TGCGCCAGCAGCTTGGACCCGAGCTCCTACGAGCAGTACTTC	CASSLDPSSYEQYF
TRBV28	-	TRBD2	15	TRBJ2-3	TGTGCCAGCAGGCCCGGGACTAGCGGGGGAGCTACGCAGTATTTT	CASRPGTSGGATQYF
TRBV11-1	-	TRBD2	16	TRBJ2-2	TGTGCCAGCAGCACGTGGACTAGCGGGAACACCGGGGAGCTGTTTTTT	CASSTWTSGNTGELFF
TRBV7-8	-	-	12	TRBJ2-7	TGTGCCAGCAGCCACAACAGGGACGAGCAGTACTTC	CASSHNRDEQYF
TRBV7-9	few	-	15	TRBJ1-1	TGTGCCAGCAGCTTACCCCGTGAGAGAAACACTGAAGCTTTCTTT	CASSLPRERNTEAFF
TRBV28	-	TRBD2	14	TRBJ2-5	TGTGCCAGCAGACTAGCGGGGGACCGTAGGACCCAGTACTTC	CASRLAGDRRTQYF
TRBV18	-	-	12	TRBJ2-3	TGTGCCAGCTCACTCGGGGCAGATACGCAGTATTTT	CASSLGADTQYF
TRBV3-1/TRBV3-2	-	TRBD2	14	TRBJ2-7	TGTGCCAGCAGCCCATCCCGGGAGGCCCCTGCGCAGTACTTC	CASSPSREAPAQYF
TRBV18	-	TRBD1	16	TRBJ2-5	TGTGCCAGCTCACCACCGAGGACAGGGGGGGGAGAGACCCAGTACTTC	CASSPPRTGGGETQYF
TRBV4-2	once	TRBD1	15	TRBJ2-5	TGTGCCAGCAGCCAAGATCAGGGGGAAGGGGGGACCCAGTACTTC	CASSQDQGEGGTQYF
TRBV28	-	TRBD2	16	TRBJ2-5	TGTGCCAGCAGTCTTATAGCGGGACCCCCCCAAGAGACCCAGTACTTC	CASSLIAGPPQETQYF
TRBV13	-	TRBD1	14	TRBJ1-6	TGTGCCAGCAGCTTGGGGACAGGGGGCTCACCCCTCCACTTT	CASSLGTGGSPLHF
TRBV15	-	TRBD2	17	TRBJ2-5	TGTGCCACCAGGGATGGTGGGACTAGCGGGGGAGTAGAGACCCAGTACTTC	CATRDGGTSGGVETQYF
TRBV2	once	-	13	TRBJ2-5	TGTGCCAGCAGTCGGGAACGCCAAGAGACCCAGTACTTC	CASSRERQETQYF
TRBV14	-	-	15	TRBJ2-7	TGTGCCAGCAGCCAAGAACAGGGTGAGGTCTACGAGCAGTACTTC	CASSQEQGEVYEQYF
TRBV29-1	-	TRBD1	17	TRBJ1-3	TGCAGCGTTGAAGAATGGACAGGGGGCGCCTTTGGAAACACCATATATTTT	CSVEEWTGGAFGNTIYF
TRBV4-2	few	TRBD1	16	TRBJ1-4	TGTGCCAGCAGCCAAGAGCCCGGACAGGGGGGTGAAAAACTGTTTTTT	CASSQEPGQGGEKLFF
TRBV5-1	-	TRBD1	16	TRBJ2-7	TGCGCCAGCAGCCGGGACAGGGGGTATAGGACCTACGAGCAGTACTTC	CASSRDRGYRTYEQYF
TRBV5-8	-	TRBD2	17	TRBJ2-1	TGTGCCAGCAGCTTCGTAGGGCGGGGGAGCTCCTACAATGAGCAGTTCTTC	CASSFVGRGSSYNEQFF
TRBV9	-	TRBD2	15	TRBJ2-1	TGTGCCAGCAGCGAGTGGACTAGCGGGGAGAATGAGCAGTTCTTC	CASSEWTSGENEQFF
TRBV4-1	-	TRBD1	19	TRBJ1-2	TGCGCCAGCAGCACACCGGGGGGCGGACAGGGAGGCAATAACTATGGCTACACCTTC	CASSTPGGGQGGNNYGYTF
TRBV19	few	TRBD1	12	TRBJ2-2	TGTGCCATCACAGGGGAGAGCGGGGAGCTGTTTTTT	CAITGESGELFF
TRBV18	-	-	16	TRBJ1-1	TGTGCCAGCTCACCCGGACAGATGGGGACGGGCACTGAAGCTTTCTTT	CASSPGQMGTGTEAFF
TRBV21-1	-	-	14	TRBJ2-7	TGTGCCAGCAGTCCCGGGACAGGGGTAGACGAGCAGTACTTC	CASSPGTGVDEQYF
TRBV19	-	TRBD1	14	TRBJ2-1	TGTGCCAGTAGTATGGACAGGGAGTTGAATGAGCAGTTCTTC	CASSMDRELNEQFF
TRBV27	few	TRBD1	15	TRBJ2-3	TGTGCCAGCAGTTCCGGGACAGGGCAGGCAGATACGCAGTATTTT	CASSSGTGQADTQYF
TRBV6-5	-	TRBD1	15	TRBJ1-5	TGTGCCAGCAGATCGGACAGGGAAGGTTATCAGCCCCAGCATTTT	CASRSDREGYQPQHF
TRBV6-6	-	TRBD1	15	TRBJ1-2	TGTGCCAGCAGTTTACCCGGGACAGGGTTTTATGGCTACACCTTC	CASSLPGTGFYGYTF
TRBV18	-	-	13	TRBJ2-3	TGTGCCAGCTCACTTATGAGCACAGATACGCAGTATTTT	CASSLMSTDTQYF
TRBV19	-	-	14	TRBJ1-1	TGTGCCAGTAGTCAAACAGGGCGAAACACTGAAGCTTTCTTT	CASSQTGRNTEAFF
TRBV18	-	-	13	TRBJ2-7	TGTGCCAGCTCACCACCGGACAAGTACGAGCAGTACTTC	CASSPPDKYEQYF
TRBV24-1	-	-	15	TRBJ2-6	TGTGCCACCAGTGGGTCAGGCCCTGGGGCCAACGTCCTGACTTTC	CATSGSGPGANVLTF
TRBV6-4	-	-	9	TRBJ2-7	TGTGCCAGATTAGTCTCGCAGTACTTC	CARLVSQYF
TRBV15	-	-	15	TRBJ2-4	TGTGCCACCAGCAGTCCAGGGGACGACAAAAACATTCAGTACTTC	CATSSPGDDKNIQYF
TRBV5-6	-	-	13	TRBJ2-5	TGTGCCAGCAGCTTACAGGGTGGGGAGACCCAGTACTTC	CASSLQGGETQYF
TRBV4-1	-	TRBD1	15	TRBJ1-5	TGCGCCAGCAGCCAAAGGACAGGAGGCAATCAGCCCCAGCATTTT	CASSQRTGGNQPQHF
TRBV2	-	-	13	TRBJ2-7	TGTGCCAGCAGGGAGGAAGGGGGGGACGAGCAGTACTTC	CASREEGGDEQYF
TRBV28	-	TRBD1	12	TRBJ1-1	TGTGCCAGCAGGGACCCCGGGACAGGAGCTTTCTTT	CASRDPGTGAFF